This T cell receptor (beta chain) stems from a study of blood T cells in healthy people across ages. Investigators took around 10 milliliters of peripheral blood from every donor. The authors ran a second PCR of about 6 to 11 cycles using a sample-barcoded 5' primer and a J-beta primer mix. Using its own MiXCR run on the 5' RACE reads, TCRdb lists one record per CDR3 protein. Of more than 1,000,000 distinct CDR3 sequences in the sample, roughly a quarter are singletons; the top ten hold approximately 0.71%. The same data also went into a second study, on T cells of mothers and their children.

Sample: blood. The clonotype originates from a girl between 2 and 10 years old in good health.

Written as DNA, the CDR3 is TGTGCCACCAGTGATTTTAAGGATCTTTCGGGGGGCCCAGAGACCCAGTACTTC. Translation: CATSDFKDLSGGPETQYF. The chain employs TRBV24-1 and TRBJ2-5; tentatively, D is TRBD2 (7 bases). V was shortened by 1 base and J by 4 bases, with 21 bases between the two germline ends. The CDR3 totals 18 residues. CDR1 KGHDR and CDR2 SFDVKD come from the germline V gene.